Detailed here is one TCR beta chain. The sample originates from a study of patients and donors after allogeneic stem cell transplantation. The CDR3 length is 17 residues. Germline CDR1 reads SGHVS; CDR2 reads FNYEAQ. Trimming stripped 1 base from V and 0 bases from J, with 13 bases between. In TCRdb, the RT-PCR reads were re-called with MiXCR into one record per CDR3 protein. This table holds approximately 200,000 distinct CDR3 sequences, roughly 40% found once. This receptor was identified in a human donor who was either an allogeneic HSCT recipient or a stem cell or donor lymphocyte infusion donor (not recorded which). It is not recorded whose cells these are; they may come from a transplant donor. The chain employs TRBV7-6 and TRBJ1-3; no reliable D call. Material: blood, either unsorted or a sorted T cell fraction (not recorded which). The DNA for the CDR3 is TGTGCCAGCAGCTTAGGTGGTGGCAGCTCCTCTGGAAACACCATATATTTT. Encoded protein: CASSLGGGSSSGNTIYF.